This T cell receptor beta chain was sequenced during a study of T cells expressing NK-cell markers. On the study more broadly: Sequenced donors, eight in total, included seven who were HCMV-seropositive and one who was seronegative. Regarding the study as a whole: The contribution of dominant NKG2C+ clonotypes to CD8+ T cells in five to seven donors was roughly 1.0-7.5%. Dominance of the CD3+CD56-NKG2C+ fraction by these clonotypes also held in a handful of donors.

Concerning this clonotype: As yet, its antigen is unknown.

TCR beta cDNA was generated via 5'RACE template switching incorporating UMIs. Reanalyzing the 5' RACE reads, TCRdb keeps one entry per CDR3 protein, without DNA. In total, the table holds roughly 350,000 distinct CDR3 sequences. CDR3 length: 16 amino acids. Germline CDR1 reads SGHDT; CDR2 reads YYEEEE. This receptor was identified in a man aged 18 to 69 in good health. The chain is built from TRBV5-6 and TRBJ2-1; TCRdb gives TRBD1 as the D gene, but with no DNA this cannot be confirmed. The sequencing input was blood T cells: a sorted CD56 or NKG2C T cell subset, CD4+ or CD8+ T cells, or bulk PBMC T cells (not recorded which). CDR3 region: CASSLGADRGLAGQFF.